One sample yielded the 27 T cell receptor delta chains listed below, sequenced in a study of gamma-delta T cells after stem cell transplantation. TCRdb re-processed the RT-PCR reads via CATT. Of roughly 5,400 delta-chain clones listed, around a tenth were seen once; the top ten hold approximately 13%. Sequencing input: gamma-delta T cells. Receptor source: a human donor. It is not recorded whose cells these are; they may come from a transplant donor.

This clone was observed a few times. This may come from a read error, since a much larger clone is one base off. This sample also contains other DNA sequences that code for the same CDR3. The chain employs TRDV2 and TRDJ1, with TRDD3 identical over 9 bases. The ends lost 0 bases at V and 5 bases at J; junction bases unmatched: 18. Looked up from germline, CDR1 is GEAIGNYY and CDR2 is EKD. CDR3 length: 19 amino acids. The CDR3 spells CACDTVSPSAGDTSDKLIF. The DNA of the CDR3 is TGTGCCTGTGACACCGTATCCCCTTCTGCGGGGGATACTTCAGATAAACTCATCTTT.

This clone was found a few times. The chain joins TRDV1 to TRDJ1; either TRDD2 or TRDD3 may fit D (9 bases each). Germline V CDR1 and CDR2: TSWWSYY, QGS. The CDR3 contains 22 residues. Trimming pared 3 bases from V and 0 bases from J, leaving 32 bases between. This CDR3 reads CALGDRSLPTLLGDTYTDKLIF. The CDR3 bases are TGTGCTCTTGGGGACCGGAGCCTTCCTACCTTACTGGGGGACACGTACACCGATAAACTCATCTTT.

In its sample, this clone is medium-sized. The chain couples TRDV2 to TRDJ1; TRDD3 aligns across 13 bases. V lost 1 base and J lost 2; bases outside the gene matches: 24. Per germline, CDR1 GEAIGNYY and CDR2 EKD. The CDR3 has 23 residues. The CDR3 coding sequence is TGTGCCTGTGACACGCTACCTCCTTCGGCGACTGGGGGATACGCTCCGGAAACCGATAAACTCATCTTT. Amino acid sequence: CACDTLPPSATGGYAPETDKLIF.

By frequency in the sample, this clone is medium-sized (0.01 to 0.1%). V gene TRDV2 combines with J gene TRDJ1; no reliable D call. The CDR3 extends over 15 amino acids. CDR1 and CDR2 (germline): GEAIGNYY, EKD. Deletions cut 3 bases from V and 0 bases from J, with 13 bases between. CDR3 residues: CACDPAGKYTDKLIF. In DNA, the CDR3 is TGTGCCTGTGACCCTGCAGGGAAGTACACCGATAAACTCATCTTT.

There are a few counts of this clone. TCRdb shows a much larger clone's protein in place of this DNA's translation, and the two differ at residue 5, likely through a read error; the protein shown is translated from the DNA. The rearrangement joins TRDV2 to TRDJ1; 7 bases map to TRDD3. The CDR3 has 18 residues. V shed 4 bases and J 2 bases; nucleotides not matched to a gene: 18. The germline V gene has CDR1 GEAIGNYY and CDR2 EKD. CDR3 sequence reads: CACDSLNWGPERTDKLIF. The DNA for the CDR3 is TGTGCCTGTGATTCTCTGAACTGGGGCCCCGAGAGGACCGATAAACTCATCTTT.

This clone has more than one count but fewer than ten. The chain carries TRDV2 and TRDJ1; 9 bases are shared with TRDD3. V dropped 6 bases and J dropped 0; count of bases not matched to a gene: 25. Per the germline V gene, CDR1 is GEAIGNYY and CDR2 is EKD. The CDR3 totals 21 residues. Here the CDR3 reads CACSLLLGDNRGVPDTDKLIF. In DNA form, the CDR3 reads TGTGCCTGTTCCCTTTTACTGGGGGACAACCGAGGGGTCCCGGACACCGATAAACTCATCTTT.

This clone came up a few times. TCRdb's protein does not match the DNA translation at residue 9; the protein provided is translated from the DNA. The chain couples TRDV2 to TRDJ3, with a possible D match to TRDD3 (5 bases). The germline V gene encodes CDR1 GEAIGNYY and CDR2 EKD. V was cut by 3 bases and J by 1 base, with 15 bases left in between. CDR3 length: 18 amino acids. CDR3 DNA sequence: TGTGCCTGTGACGCAGGGGGGGCGAGATCCTGGGACACCCGACAGATGTTTTTC. It codes for CACDAGGARSWDTRQMFF.

This clone was observed a handful of times. TCRdb records a much larger clone's protein for this DNA, with a difference at residue 3 that likely arises from a read error; the protein given is the translation of the DNA. J is TRDJ1 and V is TRDV2; 10 bases are a match to TRDD3. Germline lookup yields CDR1 GEAIGNYY and CDR2 EKD. The CDR3 totals 18 residues. DNA of the CDR3: TGTGCCCGTGACACGGTCCCACTGGGGGATTTCTACACCGATAAACTCATCTTT. This gives the protein CARDTVPLGDFYTDKLIF.

This clone has a handful of counts. With only one base between it and a far larger clone, this is likely a read error. V is TRDV2 and J is TRDJ1, with 10 bases fitting TRDD3. This CDR3 comprises 19 residues. Germline loops: CDR1 GEAIGNYY, CDR2 EKD. V lost 0 bases, J lost 0 bases, and 12 bases stayed unmatched. CDR3 residues: CACDTVCTGGSRYTDKLIF. The CDR3 DNA is TGTGCCTGTGACACCGTTTGTACTGGGGGATCTAGGTACACCGATAAACTCATCTTT.

This clone has a handful of counts. Within the sample, other DNA sequences also encode this same CDR3. CDR3: CACDPITGTRYTDKLIF. CDR3 DNA sequence: TGTGCCTGTGACCCGATCACTGGGACAAGGTACACCGATAAACTCATCTTT. The V call is TRDV2, the J call TRDJ1; D possibly corresponds to TRDD3 (6 bases). CDR3 length equals 17 residues. V lost 3 bases and J 0 bases, leaving 19 bases between the germline ends. Germline loops: CDR1 GEAIGNYY, CDR2 EKD.

Within the sample, this clone is medium-sized. The same CDR3 is also encoded by other DNA sequences in this sample. V is TRDV2 and J is TRDJ2; D perhaps matches TRDD3 (6 bases). Trimming pared 0 bases from V and 4 bases from J, leaving 20 bases between. The CDR3 contains 18 residues. Germline assignment: CDR1 GEAIGNYY and CDR2 EKD. The CDR3 region is CACDTVHQGGEQTAQLFF. The CDR3 DNA sequence: TGTGCCTGTGACACCGTACATCAGGGGGGAGAACAGACAGCACAACTCTTCTTT.

This clone qualifies as medium-sized. The genes are TRDV2 and TRDJ1, with TRDD3 identical over 9 bases. The CDR3 is made up of 14 amino acids. Germline CDR1 and CDR2: GEAIGNYY and EKD. Trimming took 3 bases from V and 3 from J; bases not matched to a gene: 4. CDR3 sequence reads: CACDLTGGPDKLIF. The CDR3 nucleotides are TGTGCCTGTGACCTCACTGGGGGACCCGATAAACTCATCTTT.

This clone was seen a handful of times. The J gene is TRDJ3, the V gene TRDV2, with 10 nucleotides matching TRDD3. The CDR3 has 20 residues. Per germline, CDR1 GEAIGNYY and CDR2 EKD. V lost 0 bases, J lost 0 bases, and 7 bases stayed unmatched. This CDR3 is CACDTVGGIRSSWDTRQMFF. In DNA form, the CDR3 reads TGTGCCTGTGACACCGTAGGGGGGATACGGAGCTCCTGGGACACCCGACAGATGTTTTTC.

By share of the sample, this clone is medium-sized. V usage is TRDV2 and J usage is TRDJ1; D perhaps matches TRDD3 (6 bases). The CDR3 covers 15 residues. With 0 bases removed from V and 7 bases from J, the gap between germline ends came to 17 bases. Germline V lookup: CDR1 GEAIGNYY, CDR2 EKD. CDR3 loop: CACDTLWGFEGKLIF. The DNA for the CDR3 is TGTGCCTGTGACACCTTATGGGGGTTCGAGGGTAAACTCATCTTT.

This chain connects TRDV2 to TRDJ1; maybe TRDD3 (5 bases). Trimming removed 0 bases at V and 0 bases at J, with 16 bases between. Germline CDR1 reads GEAIGNYY; CDR2 reads EKD. The CDR3 sequence is 17 residues long. CDR3 residues: CACDTVGGARYTDKLIF. CDR3 DNA: TGTGCCTGTGACACCGTAGGGGGGGCCCGGTACACCGATAAACTCATCTTT.

This clone is labeled as large. This sample also contains other DNA sequences that code for the same CDR3. The chain links TRDV2 to TRDJ1; D unresolved. From germline, CDR1 is GEAIGNYY and CDR2 EKD. The CDR3 has 14 amino acids. Trimming removed 1 base from V and 0 bases from J, with 8 bases in between. The CDR3 nucleotides read TGTGCCTGTGACACGGTACTGAACACCGATAAACTCATCTTT. This translates into CACDTVLNTDKLIF.

This clone was found a few times. A far larger clone lies a single base away; this is likely a read error. Here the CDR3 reads CACDTASPSSWDTRRMFF. The CDR3 coding sequence is TGTGCCTGTGACACCGCGTCTCCTAGCTCCTGGGACACCCGACGGATGTTTTTC. The rearrangement joins TRDV2 to TRDJ3; perhaps D is TRDD2 or TRDD3 (5 bases each). The germline gives CDR1 GEAIGNYY, CDR2 EKD. The CDR3 is 18 residues long.

This clone is labeled medium-sized (0.01 to 0.1%). The chain combines TRDV2 with TRDJ1; TRDD3 matches 8 bases. There are 18 residues in the CDR3. J lost 0 bases, V lost 1 base, and 12 bases had no gene match. Germline V lookup: CDR1 GEAIGNYY, CDR2 EKD. CDR3 DNA sequence: TGTGCCTGTGACACGCTTAAAGGCTGGGGGACCGACACCGATAAACTCATCTTT. This translates into CACDTLKGWGTDTDKLIF.

Concerning this clone: TCRdb's protein for this DNA is that of a much larger clone and differs from the translation at residue 4, likely a read error; the protein shown is the DNA translation. V usage is TRDV2 and J usage is TRDJ1, with 10 bases aligning to TRDD3. The CDR3 extends over 16 amino acids. The germline V gene encodes CDR1 GEAIGNYY and CDR2 EKD. CDR3 amino acids: CACGTVGDTGTDKLIF. The DNA of the CDR3 is TGTGCCTGTGGCACCGTGGGGGATACCGGGACCGATAAACTCATCTTT.

In this sample, this clone turned up a few times. V and J are TRDV2 and TRDJ1, with 10 bases that match TRDD3. J was trimmed by 3 bases and V by 1 base; bases with no gene match: 4. The CDR3 spans 15 residues. From germline, CDR1 is GEAIGNYY and CDR2 EKD. CDR3: CACDTILGDSDKLIF. The CDR3 nucleotides are TGTGCCTGTGACACGATACTGGGGGATTCCGATAAACTCATCTTT.

By sample share, this clone is medium-sized. Other DNA sequences in this sample translate to the same CDR3. The CDR3 nucleotides read TGTGCCTGTGTAGGACTGGGGGCTCCGTACCCCCAGTACACCGATAAACTCATCTTT. Its translation: CACVGLGAPYPQYTDKLIF. J is TRDJ1 and V is TRDV2; 8 nucleotides match TRDD3. The V and J ends lost 5 bases and 0 bases, in that order; junction bases with no gene match: 19. The CDR3 runs 19 residues. Per the germline V gene, CDR1 is GEAIGNYY and CDR2 is EKD.

In its sample, this clone was seen a few times. The genes are TRDV2 and TRDJ2, with a possible D match to TRDD3 (6 bases). Germline V gene data show CDR1 as GEAIGNYY and CDR2 as EKD. V lost 1 base and J lost 4, with 15 bases in between. The CDR3 has 16 amino acids. The CDR3 spells CACDTLSRGTTAQLFF. DNA of the CDR3: TGTGCCTGTGACACGCTCTCACGGGGGACGACAGCACAACTCTTCTTT.

Worth noting for this clone: The protein in TCRdb stems from a much larger clone and differs at residue 17 from this DNA's translation, likely a read error; here the protein is translated from the DNA. CDR3 amino acids: CACDTVRLGDTQGTDKPIF. The CDR3 nucleotides are TGTGCCTGTGACACCGTTAGACTGGGGGATACCCAGGGGACCGATAAACCCATCTTT. The chain couples TRDV2 to TRDJ1, with 12 bases identical to TRDD3. The V gene's germline CDR1 is GEAIGNYY and CDR2 EKD. The CDR3 loop spans 19 amino acids.

This clone was observed a few times. This chain uses TRDV2 with TRDJ1, with 13 bases identical to TRDD3. Germline CDR1 GEAIGNYY, CDR2 EKD. This CDR3 is 18 amino acids long. V lost 3 bases, J lost 0 bases, and 9 bases stayed unmatched. CDR3 sequence reads: CACDPTGGYGPYTDKLIF. CDR3 sequence (DNA): TGTGCCTGTGACCCTACTGGGGGATACGGACCGTACACCGATAAACTCATCTTT.

As regards this clone: A read error is the likely source, as a far larger clone sits one nucleotide away. V is TRDV2 and J is TRDJ1; D ambiguous. Germline CDR1 GEAIGNYY, CDR2 EKD. The V gene lost 1 base and the J gene lost 0 bases, with 26 bases spanning the gap. The CDR3 loop spans 20 amino acids. CDR3 in amino acids: CACDTITVANRGNNTDKLIF. The DNA for the CDR3 is TGTGCCTGTGACACGATAACAGTAGCCAACCGAGGGAATAACACCGATAAACTCATCTTT.

V usage is TRDV1 and J usage is TRDJ3, with 10 positions matching TRDD3. CDR3 length: 19 amino acids. Losses at the gene ends were 5 bases for V and 2 bases for J; bases not matched to a gene: 9. Germline values: CDR1 TSWWSYY, CDR2 QGS. This CDR3 is CALGRAYWGIPWDTRQMFF. Written as DNA, the CDR3 is TGTGCTCTTGGGAGGGCATACTGGGGGATCCCCTGGGACACCCGACAGATGTTTTTC.

J is TRDJ2 and V is TRDV2; 9 bases line up with TRDD3. This CDR3 is built from 16 residues. Per germline, CDR1 GEAIGNYY and CDR2 EKD. The V and J ends lost 4 bases and 0 bases, in that order; junction bases with no gene match: 5. CDR3 in DNA: TGTGCCTGTGAGGGGATACGCGTATCTTTGACAGCACAACTCTTCTTT. Protein: CACEGIRVSLTAQLFF.